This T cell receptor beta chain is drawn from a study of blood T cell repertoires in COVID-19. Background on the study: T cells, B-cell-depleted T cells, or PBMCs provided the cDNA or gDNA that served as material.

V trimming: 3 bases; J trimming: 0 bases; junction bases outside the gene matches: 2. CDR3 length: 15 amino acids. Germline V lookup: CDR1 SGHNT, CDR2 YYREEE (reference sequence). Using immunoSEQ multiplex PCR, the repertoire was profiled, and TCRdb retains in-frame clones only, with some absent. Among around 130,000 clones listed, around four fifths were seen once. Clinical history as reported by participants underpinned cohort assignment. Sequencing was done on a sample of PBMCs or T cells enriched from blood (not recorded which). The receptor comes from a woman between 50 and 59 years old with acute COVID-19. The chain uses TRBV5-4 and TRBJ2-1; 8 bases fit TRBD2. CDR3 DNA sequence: TGTGCCAGCAGCTACGGGACTAGCTCCTACAATGAGCAGTTCTTC. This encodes CASSYGTSSYNEQFF.